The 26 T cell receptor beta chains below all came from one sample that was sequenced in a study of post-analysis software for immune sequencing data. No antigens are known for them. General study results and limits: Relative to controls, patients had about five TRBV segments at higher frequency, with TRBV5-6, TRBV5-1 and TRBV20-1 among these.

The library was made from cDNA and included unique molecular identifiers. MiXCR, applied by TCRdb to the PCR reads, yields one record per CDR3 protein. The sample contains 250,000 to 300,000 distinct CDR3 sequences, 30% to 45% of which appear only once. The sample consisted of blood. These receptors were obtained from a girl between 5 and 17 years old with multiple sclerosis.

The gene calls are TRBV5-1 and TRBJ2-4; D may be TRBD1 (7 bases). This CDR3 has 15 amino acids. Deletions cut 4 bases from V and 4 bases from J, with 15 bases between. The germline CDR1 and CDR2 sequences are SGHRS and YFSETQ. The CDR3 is CASSGGGTAKNIQYF. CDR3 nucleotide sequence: TGCGCCAGCAGCGGAGGGGGGACAGCTAAAAACATTCAGTACTTC.

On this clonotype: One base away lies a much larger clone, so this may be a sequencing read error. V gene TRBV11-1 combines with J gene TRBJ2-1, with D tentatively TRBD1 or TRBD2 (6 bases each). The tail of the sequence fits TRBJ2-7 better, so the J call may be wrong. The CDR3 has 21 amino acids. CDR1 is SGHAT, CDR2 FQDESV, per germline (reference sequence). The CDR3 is CASTQGQIGVRRDYSYNEQYF. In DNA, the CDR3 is TGTGCCAGCACCCAAGGACAGATAGGGGTCCGGCGGGATTACTCCTACAATGAGCAGTACTTC.

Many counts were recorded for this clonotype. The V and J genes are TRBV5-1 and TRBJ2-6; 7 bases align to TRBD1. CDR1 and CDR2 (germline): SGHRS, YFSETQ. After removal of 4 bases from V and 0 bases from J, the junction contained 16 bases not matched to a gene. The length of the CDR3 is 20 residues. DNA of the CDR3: TGCGCCAGCAGCCACCGGGACAGCTCAAGCCTCGGCTCTGGGGCCAACGTCCTGACTTTC. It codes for CASSHRDSSSLGSGANVLTF.

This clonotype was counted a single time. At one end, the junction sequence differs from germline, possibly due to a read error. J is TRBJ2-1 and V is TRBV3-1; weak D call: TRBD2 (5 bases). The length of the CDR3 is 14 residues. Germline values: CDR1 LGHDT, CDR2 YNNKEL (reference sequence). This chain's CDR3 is CASSLVIAHNKQFF. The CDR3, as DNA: TGTGCCAGCAGCCTCGTCATAGCGCACAATAAGCAGTTCTTC.

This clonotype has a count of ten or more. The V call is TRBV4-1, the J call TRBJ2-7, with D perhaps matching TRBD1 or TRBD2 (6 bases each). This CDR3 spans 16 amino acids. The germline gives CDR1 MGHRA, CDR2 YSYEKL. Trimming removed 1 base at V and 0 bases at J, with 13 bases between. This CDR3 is CASSQAFGGGSYEQYF. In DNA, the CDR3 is TGCGCCAGCAGCCAAGCATTTGGAGGGGGCTCCTACGAGCAGTACTTC.

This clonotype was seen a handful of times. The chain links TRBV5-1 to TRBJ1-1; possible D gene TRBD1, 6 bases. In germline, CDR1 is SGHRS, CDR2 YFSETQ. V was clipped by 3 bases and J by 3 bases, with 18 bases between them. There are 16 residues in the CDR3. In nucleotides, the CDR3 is TGCGCCAGCAGCTCCAGACAGGCCATTTGGGACACTGAAGCTTTCTTT. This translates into CASSSRQAIWDTEAFF.

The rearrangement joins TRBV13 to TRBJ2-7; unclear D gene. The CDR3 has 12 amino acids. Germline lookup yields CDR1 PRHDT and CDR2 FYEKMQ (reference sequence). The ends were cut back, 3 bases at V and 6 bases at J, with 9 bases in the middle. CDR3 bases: TGTGCCAGCAGCTTCCTGAGCGCCGAGCAGTACTTC. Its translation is CASSFLSAEQYF.

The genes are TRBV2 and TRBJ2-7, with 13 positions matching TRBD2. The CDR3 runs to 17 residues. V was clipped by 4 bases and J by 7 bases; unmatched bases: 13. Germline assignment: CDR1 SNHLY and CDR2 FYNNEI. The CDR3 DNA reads TGTGCCAGCAGTGTCTTTGGACTAGCGGGAGTAACGGTTGAGCAGTACTTC. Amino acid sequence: CASSVFGLAGVTVEQYF.

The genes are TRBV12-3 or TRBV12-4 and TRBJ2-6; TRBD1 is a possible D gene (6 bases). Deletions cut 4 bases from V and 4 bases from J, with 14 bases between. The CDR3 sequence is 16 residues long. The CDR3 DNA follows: TGTGCCAGCAGTTACCAACAGGGTACAGGGGCCAACGTCCTGACTTTC. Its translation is CASSYQQGTGANVLTF.

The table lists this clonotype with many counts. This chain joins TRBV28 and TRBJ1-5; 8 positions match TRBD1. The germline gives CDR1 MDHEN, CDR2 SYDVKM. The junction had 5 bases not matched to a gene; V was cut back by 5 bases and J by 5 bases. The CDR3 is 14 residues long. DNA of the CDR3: TGTGCCAGCAGTCCGACAGGGGTGTATCAGCCCCAGCATTTT. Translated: CASSPTGVYQPQHF.

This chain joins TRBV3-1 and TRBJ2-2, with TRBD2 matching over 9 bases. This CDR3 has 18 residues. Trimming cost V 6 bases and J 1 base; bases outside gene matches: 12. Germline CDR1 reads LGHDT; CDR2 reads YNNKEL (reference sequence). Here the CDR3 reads CASRAYSGSVGNTGELFF. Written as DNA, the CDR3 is TGTGCCAGCAGGGCATATAGCGGGAGCGTCGGGAACACCGGGGAGCTGTTTTTT.

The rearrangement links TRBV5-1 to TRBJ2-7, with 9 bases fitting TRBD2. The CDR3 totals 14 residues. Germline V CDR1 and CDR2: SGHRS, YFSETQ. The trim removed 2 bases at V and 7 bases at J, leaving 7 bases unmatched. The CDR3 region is CASSFSGGHNEQYF. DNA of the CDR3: TGCGCCAGCAGCTTTAGCGGGGGTCACAATGAGCAGTACTTC.

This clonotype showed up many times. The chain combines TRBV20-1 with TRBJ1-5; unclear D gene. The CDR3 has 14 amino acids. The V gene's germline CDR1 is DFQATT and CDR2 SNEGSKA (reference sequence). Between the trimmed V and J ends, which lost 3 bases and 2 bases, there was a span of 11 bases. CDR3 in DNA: TGCAGTGCTAGGACCTGGGGAGGCAATCAGCCCCAGCATTTT. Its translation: CSARTWGGNQPQHF.

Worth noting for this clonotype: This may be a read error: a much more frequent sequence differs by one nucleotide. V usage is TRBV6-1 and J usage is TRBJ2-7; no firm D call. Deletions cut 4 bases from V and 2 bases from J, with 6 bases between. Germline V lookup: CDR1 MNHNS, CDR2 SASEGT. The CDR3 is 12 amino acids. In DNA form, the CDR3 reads TGTGCCAGCAGTGGAGATACCTACGAGCAGTACTTC. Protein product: CASSGDTYEQYF.

The CDR3 spells CASSEPWGGPLQETQYF. As DNA, the CDR3 is TGTGCCAGCAGTGAACCATGGGGAGGACCGCTACAAGAGACCCAGTACTTC. The V and J genes are TRBV25-1 and TRBJ2-5; D is perhaps TRBD2 (6 bases). This CDR3 has 17 amino acids. CDR1 is MGHDK, CDR2 SYGVNS, per germline. V was trimmed by 2 bases and J by 2 bases, leaving 18 bases between them.

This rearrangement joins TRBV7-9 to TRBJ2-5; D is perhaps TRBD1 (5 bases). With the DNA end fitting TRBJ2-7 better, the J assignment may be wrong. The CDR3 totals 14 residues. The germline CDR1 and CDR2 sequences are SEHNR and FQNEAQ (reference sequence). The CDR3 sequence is CASGLSTEAYEQYF. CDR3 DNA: TGTGCCAGCGGCCTATCGACAGAAGCCTACGAGCAGTACTTC.

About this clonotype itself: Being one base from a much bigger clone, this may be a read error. The CDR3 loop is CSRLGGQETQYF. CDR3 DNA: TGCAGCCGCCTCGGAGGCCAAGAGACCCAGTACTTC. The V and J genes are TRBV20-1 and TRBJ2-5, with D perhaps matching TRBD2 (5 bases). CDR1 and CDR2 from the germline V gene are DFQATT and SNEGSKA (reference sequence). The CDR3 consists of 12 residues.

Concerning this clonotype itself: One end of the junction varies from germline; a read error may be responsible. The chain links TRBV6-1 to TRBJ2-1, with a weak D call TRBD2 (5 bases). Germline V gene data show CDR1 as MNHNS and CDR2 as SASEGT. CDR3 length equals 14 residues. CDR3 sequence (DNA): TGTGCCAGCAGGGAAGCGGACGGATTTAATGAGCAGTTCTTC. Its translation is CASREADGFNEQFF.

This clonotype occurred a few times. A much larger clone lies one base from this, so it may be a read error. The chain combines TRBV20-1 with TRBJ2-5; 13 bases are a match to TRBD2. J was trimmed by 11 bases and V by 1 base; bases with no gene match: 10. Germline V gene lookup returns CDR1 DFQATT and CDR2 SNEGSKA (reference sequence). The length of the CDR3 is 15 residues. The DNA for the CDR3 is TGCAGTGCTAGAGGCTTGACTAGCGGGAGGTATGAGCAGTACTTC. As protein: CSARGLTSGRYEQYF.

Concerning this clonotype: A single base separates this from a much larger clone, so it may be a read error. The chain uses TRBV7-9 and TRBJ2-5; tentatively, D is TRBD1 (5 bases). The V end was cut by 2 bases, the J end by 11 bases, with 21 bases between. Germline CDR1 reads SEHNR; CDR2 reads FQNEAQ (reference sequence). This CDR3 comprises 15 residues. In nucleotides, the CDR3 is TGTGCCAGCAGCTTAATGCAGGGAAGCTACAATGAGCAGTACTTC. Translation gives CASSLMQGSYNEQYF.

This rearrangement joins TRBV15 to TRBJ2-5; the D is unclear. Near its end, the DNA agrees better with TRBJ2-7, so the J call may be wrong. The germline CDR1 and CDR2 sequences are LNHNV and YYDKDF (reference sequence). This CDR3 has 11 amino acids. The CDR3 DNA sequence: TGTGCCACCAGCGGACGGAACGAGCAGTACTTC. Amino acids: CATSGRNEQYF.

This chain's CDR3 is CSAPTGLVGGTDTQYF. The CDR3 bases are TGCAGTGCGCCCACGGGGCTAGTGGGGGGCACAGATACGCAGTATTTT. The chain recombines TRBV20-1 with TRBJ2-3, with D perhaps TRBD1 or TRBD2 (5 bases each). V was clipped by 6 bases and J by 1 base, with 20 bases between them. The CDR3 sequence is 16 residues long. Looked up from germline, CDR1 is DFQATT and CDR2 is SNEGSKA (reference sequence).

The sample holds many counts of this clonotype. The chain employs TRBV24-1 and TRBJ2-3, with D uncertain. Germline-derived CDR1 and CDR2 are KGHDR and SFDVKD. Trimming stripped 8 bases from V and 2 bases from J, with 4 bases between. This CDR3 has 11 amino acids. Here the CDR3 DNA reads TGTGCCACCACCTCCACAGATACGCAGTATTTT. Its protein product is CATTSTDTQYF.

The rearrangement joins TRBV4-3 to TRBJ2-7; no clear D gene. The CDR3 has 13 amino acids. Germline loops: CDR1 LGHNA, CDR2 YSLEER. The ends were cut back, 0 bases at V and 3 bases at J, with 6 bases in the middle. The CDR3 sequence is CASSQDIDYEQYF. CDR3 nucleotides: TGCGCCAGCAGCCAAGATATCGACTACGAGCAGTACTTC.

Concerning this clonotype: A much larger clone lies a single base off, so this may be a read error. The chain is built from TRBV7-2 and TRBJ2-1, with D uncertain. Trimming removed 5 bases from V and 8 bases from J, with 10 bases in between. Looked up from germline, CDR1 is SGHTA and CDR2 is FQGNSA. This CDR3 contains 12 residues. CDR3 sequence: CASSTRPDEQFF. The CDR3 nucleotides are TGTGCCAGCAGCACCAGACCCGATGAGCAGTTCTTC.

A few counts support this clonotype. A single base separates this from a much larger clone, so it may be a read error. CDR3 in amino acids: CASSQGSGGGQETQYF. The CDR3 DNA follows: TGTGCCAGCAGCCAAGGTTCTGGCGGGGGTCAAGAGACCCAGTACTTC. The chain has TRBV3-1 and TRBJ2-5; the match to TRBD2 covers 7 bases. CDR1 and CDR2 from the germline V gene are LGHDT and YNNKEL (reference sequence). The CDR3 has 16 amino acids. The trim removed 1 base at V and 2 bases at J, leaving 7 bases unmatched.